This TCR beta chain was found in a study of T cell responses to AZD1222 COVID-19 vaccine (dated by TCRdb to the early 2020s). For the wider study: Because spike-specific TCR depth and breadth did not differ between the two schedules, AZD1222 recipients who got a second dose at roughly 4 weeks were pooled with those who got a second dose at roughly 12 weeks. A total of about 240 trial participants underwent TCR sequencing, of whom about 200 received two doses of AZD1222 and 26 received two doses of the MenACWY control vaccine. Trial participants were enrolled by age into 18-55, 56-69 and 70-plus year subgroups, with roughly 160, 29 and 62 TCR-sequenced participants respectively.

The time point label on this specimen signifies: baseline before first vaccination. Samples from vaccinated people were obtained from the UK trials COV001 and COV002, which included a single-blind randomized controlled phase 2/3 trial of AZD1222 (ChAdOx1 nCoV-19) in healthy adults. Trial participant PBMC samples were collected at day 0 and day 28 after the second dose for TCRbeta chain sequencing. Points on this clone: The antigen this receptor binds is unknown. There are no base qualities to consult, and no much larger clone falls within one base.

What the study reported, not specific to this receptor: The vaccine-associated CD4 TCRs covered the entire spike protein, and the dominant responses fell in regions 160-218 and 743-854. Conclusions about previously exposed vaccinees were limited because only a handful of AZD1222 recipients were SARS-CoV-2 seropositive at baseline. The 56-69-year group was small, and its depth increase did not reach significance, likely because of low power. Nearly half of unique spike-specific TCRs reportedly recognized epitopes outside regions mutated in the B.1.351 and B.1.1.7 variants. Participants were mostly white British and included more females than males, and it was suggested by the authors that clonal diversity may have been underestimated. After two AZD1222 doses, both the breadth and the depth of spike-specific TCRs were significantly higher than at day 0 and than in MenACWY recipients. Because no day 14 peak-response samples were available, repertoires were characterized only after the peak T cell response.

The germline V gene specifies MGHRA as CDR1 and YSYEKL as CDR2. The CDR3 spans 15 residues, from the cysteine through the phenylalanine. The DNA shown is the 45-base CDR3, in frame from base 1. Unmatched junction bases come to 1, with V trimmed by 1 base and J by 2 bases. The CDR3 regions of human TCRbeta chains were analyzed by immunosequencing. The source study handled its data this way. TCRs in the repertoires were compared against a reference library of SARS-CoV-2-specific TCRs that had been generated with the MIRA antigen-specificity platform. Breadth was defined as the fraction of unique TCRs that were SARS-CoV-2-associated. Depth was defined as the fraction of total T cells that were SARS-CoV-2-associated. Using the MIRA data, each spike-specific TCR was assigned both to the spike region to which the TCR was reactive and to a CD4 or CD8 class. Log10-transformed breadth and depth values were compared by one-way ANOVA with Sidak's multiple comparisons tests. What TCRdb holds here is the immuneACCESS table cut down to in-frame rearrangements. Part of the clones is not present; checked against another copy, under half of the missing clones reflect an unresolved V gene, and the others are unexplained. For V, J and clone size, that table is used; D and trimming come from the DNA. This sample gives about 160,000 clones in total; roughly nine tenths of them show up just once. Jointly, the top ten make up approximately 7.2% of the sample.

The TCR originated in an adult in good health. Here the sequenced sample was peripheral blood, taken on day 0 of AZD1222 vaccination. The chain links TRBV4-1 with TRBJ2-2, with 7 junctional bases fitting TRBD1. The bases read TGCGCCAGCAGCCAAGGACAGGGAAACACCGGGGAGCTGTTTTTT. This is translated as CASSQGQGNTGELFF.